This T cell receptor beta chain was sequenced for a study of regulatory T cells in long-lasting Graves disease. This clonotype was seen just once. Regarding time point: newly diagnosed GD, antithyroid drugs for less than 3 months. Extracted RNA from PBMCs served as the source of the TCR library. CDR3-region Arm-PCR and iRepertoire HTBI primers produced the TCR beta libraries. TCRdb independently ran MiXCR on the multiplex PCR reads; one entry per CDR3 protein. The repertoire holds 520,000 or so distinct CDR3 sequences, around 13% seen once, with roughly 8.9% in the top ten. Unmatched junction bases numbered 14, after V lost 8 bases and J lost 6 bases. CDR1 is SGHAT and CDR2 is FQDESV in the germline V gene (reference sequence). The CDR3 contains 17 residues. This sample was also put to use in a study of T cells in Graves' hyperthyroidism and ophthalmopathy.

Here the sequenced sample was peripheral blood mononuclear cells (PBMCs), taken at new diagnosis, from a patient treated with antithyroid drugs. This chain connects TRBV11-1 to TRBJ2-3, with 13 bases identical to TRBD2. The TCR sequence derives from a woman in her twenties or thirties with Graves disease. CDR3 in amino acids: CASSPGLAGFSWDTQYF. CDR3 sequence (DNA): TGTGCCAGCTCACCGGGACTAGCGGGATTCAGTTGGGATACGCAGTATTTT. Drawing the rest from reference TRBV11-1 and TRBJ2-3, the complete variable domain is EAEVAQSPRYKITEKSQAVAFWCDPISGHATLYWYRQILGQGPELLVQFQDESVVDDSQLPKDRFSAERLKGVDSTLKIQPAELGDSAMYLCASSPGLAGFSWDTQYFGPGTRLTVL.